A selection of T cell receptor beta chains follows, all from one sample in a study of CD4+ T cells in melanoma. Data came from immunoSEQ multiplex PCR; TCRdb stores just in-frame clones and leaves some out. The data hold about 140,000 clones, with over 90% observed a single time. These receptors came from a human donor with melanoma. CDR3s include the opening cysteine and the closing phenylalanine or tryptophan. D genes are given only for firm matches. The size of a clone is reported for some rows only, either as once, few or many, or as a class for expanded clones.

size: .; J: TRBJ1-3; D: .; V: TRBV6-1; DNA: TGTGCCAGCAGTGATTCTTTCGGAGGTGGAAACACCATATATTTT; CDR3: CASSDSFGGGNTIYF
size: .; J: TRBJ2-3; D: .; V: TRBV5-1; DNA: TGCGCCAGCAGCTGGCAGGCCCCGGGCGTGGATACGCAGTATTTT; CDR3: CASSWQAPGVDTQYF
size: .; J: TRBJ2-3; D: .; V: TRBV30; DNA: TGTGCCTGGAGTGCGCAGACCCAGGGCACAGATACGCAGTATTTT; CDR3: CAWSAQTQGTDTQYF
size: .; J: TRBJ2-5; D: .; V: TRBV5-1; DNA: TGCGCCAGCAGCTTGGGACCCTTCGGAGAGACCCAGTACTTC; CDR3: CASSLGPFGETQYF
size: .; J: TRBJ1-2; D: .; V: TRBV14; DNA: TGTGCCAGCAGCCAAGATAGATACTATGGCTACACCTTC; CDR3: CASSQDRYYGYTF
size: .; J: TRBJ1-1; D: .; V: TRBV29-1; DNA: TGCAGCGTTGAAGGACAGCCGAACACTGAAGCTTTCTTT; CDR3: CSVEGQPNTEAFF
size: .; J: TRBJ2-3; D: .; V: TRBV29-1; DNA: TGCAGCGTTGAAGGACCGGGCGGAACAGATACGCAGTATTTT; CDR3: CSVEGPGGTDTQYF
size: .; J: TRBJ2-3; D: TRBD2; V: TRBV11-2; DNA: TGTGCCAGCAGCATAGCGGGACTCATCACAGATACGCAGTATTTT; CDR3: CASSIAGLITDTQYF
size: .; J: TRBJ2-5; D: .; V: TRBV29-1; DNA: TGCAGCGTTGGGGGGAGGGGGCGCCTCGGGGCCCAGTACTTC; CDR3: CSVGGRGRLGAQYF
size: .; J: TRBJ1-5; D: TRBD1; V: TRBV2; DNA: TGTGCCAGCAGGGTGACAGGGAGCAATCAGCCCCAGCATTTT; CDR3: CASRVTGSNQPQHF
size: .; J: TRBJ1-5; D: .; V: TRBV6-1; DNA: TGTGCCAGCACGGGCCAGATAAGCAATCAGCCCCAGCATTTT; CDR3: CASTGQISNQPQHF
size: .; J: TRBJ1-3; D: .; V: TRBV6-1; DNA: TGTGCCAGCGCGGGCTCTGGAAACACCATATATTTT; CDR3: CASAGSGNTIYF
size: .; J: TRBJ2-7; D: .; V: TRBV4-1; DNA: TGCGCCAGCAGCCAAGACTGGGGCGCCCTCCTTTTTTACGAGCAGTACTTC; CDR3: CASSQDWGALLFYEQYF
size: .; J: TRBJ2-7; D: .; V: TRBV30; DNA: TGTGCCTGGAGTGGAGCAGGGATATTCCACGAGCAGTACTTC; CDR3: CAWSGAGIFHEQYF
size: .; J: TRBJ1-4; D: .; V: TRBV2; DNA: TGTGCCAGCTCCGGTGAGGTTGGTGAAAAACTGTTTTTT; CDR3: CASSGEVGEKLFF
size: .; J: TRBJ2-3; D: TRBD2; V: TRBV5-1; DNA: TGCGCCAGCCAGCGGGGGGGGTCTACAGATACGCAGTATTTT; CDR3: CASQRGGSTDTQYF
size: .; J: TRBJ1-5; D: .; V: TRBV7-8; DNA: TGTGCCAGCAGCTTAACAGACAATCAGCCCCAGCATTTT; CDR3: CASSLTDNQPQHF
size: .; J: TRBJ2-2; D: TRBD2; V: TRBV19; DNA: TGTGCCAGTAGTTCGGGGGGTATGGTAACCGGGGAGCTGTTTTTT; CDR3: CASSSGGMVTGELFF
size: .; J: TRBJ2-2; D: .; V: TRBV9; DNA: TGTGCCAGCAGCGTAGGGGGGGCTGCTACCGGGGAGCTGTTTTTT; CDR3: CASSVGGAATGELFF
size: .; J: TRBJ2-7; D: TRBD2; V: TRBV2; DNA: TGTGCCAGCAGGCGGCTAGCGGGGGCCCAAGGTCACGAGCAGTACTTC; CDR3: CASRRLAGAQGHEQYF
size: few; J: TRBJ1-2; D: TRBD1; V: TRBV5-6; DNA: TGTGCCAGCAGTCCAAGGACAGGGGGCAAATCGTCCTATGGCTACACCTTC; CDR3: CASSPRTGGKSSYGYTF
size: .; J: TRBJ1-5; D: .; V: TRBV18; DNA: TGTGCCAGCTCACCTCGGGGCACCAATCAGCCCCAGCATTTT; CDR3: CASSPRGTNQPQHF
size: .; J: TRBJ2-2; D: .; V: TRBV5-1; DNA: TGCGCCAGCAGCTTCGGCGGAGGGGGTGCGAACACCGGGGAGCTGTTTTTT; CDR3: CASSFGGGGANTGELFF
size: .; J: TRBJ1-1; D: TRBD1; V: TRBV5-4; DNA: TGTGCCAGCAGCTCCGACAGGGGTCCTAACACTGAAGCTTTCTTT; CDR3: CASSSDRGPNTEAFF
size: .; J: TRBJ2-7; D: .; V: TRBV11-2; DNA: TGTGCCAGCAGCTCTCTAACCCAAGTCACCGGGACTGCCGTTGTCTTC; CDR3: CASSSLTQVTGTAVVF
size: once; J: TRBJ1-6; D: TRBD1; V: TRBV13; DNA: TGTGCCAGCAGCTCGACAGGGGGTTCACCCCTCCACTTT; CDR3: CASSSTGGSPLHF
size: .; J: TRBJ1-5; D: .; V: TRBV5-4; DNA: TGTGCCAGCAGCTTGGGGTCAGGGAAGCCCCAGCATTTT; CDR3: CASSLGSGKPQHF
size: .; J: TRBJ1-5; D: .; V: TRBV6-1; DNA: TGTGCCAGCAGTGTCACGGTGCGGGGCAATCAGCCCCAGCATTTT; CDR3: CASSVTVRGNQPQHF
size: .; J: TRBJ2-3; D: .; V: TRBV29-1; DNA: TGCAGCGGTCGTCTCGGGCCTACTAGCACAGATACGCAGTATTTT; CDR3: CSGRLGPTSTDTQYF
size: .; J: TRBJ1-2; D: .; V: TRBV18; DNA: TGTGCCAGCTCACCAAAGGGGGACAACAACTATGGCTACACCTTC; CDR3: CASSPKGDNNYGYTF
size: once; J: TRBJ2-3; D: .; V: TRBV7-3; DNA: TGTGCCAGCTCCCAGGGGTCTAGCACAGATACGCAGTATTTT; CDR3: CASSQGSSTDTQYF
size: .; J: TRBJ2-1; D: TRBD1; V: TRBV4-1; DNA: TGCGCCAGCAGCCAGGTACAGGGGCCGGCGAGCTCCTACAATGAGCAGTTCTTC; CDR3: CASSQVQGPASSYNEQFF
size: once; J: TRBJ2-2; D: TRBD2; V: TRBV6-5; DNA: TGTGCCAGCAGTTACTCGCTAGCGGGGAACACCGGGGAGCTGTTTTTT; CDR3: CASSYSLAGNTGELFF
size: once; J: TRBJ2-1; D: TRBD1; V: TRBV28; DNA: TGTGCCAGCAGTTTGGCAGGGGGCTCCTACAATGAGCAGTTCTTC; CDR3: CASSLAGGSYNEQFF
size: .; J: TRBJ2-2; D: .; V: TRBV7-6; DNA: TGTGCCAGCAGACACGGGCCTGGGGGAACTGCCGGGGAGCTGTTTTTT; CDR3: CASRHGPGGTAGELFF
size: once; J: TRBJ1-5; D: .; V: TRBV7-6; DNA: TGTGCCAGCAGCTTAGCTCCTGGAGGGCCGATGCAGCCCCAGCATTTT; CDR3: CASSLAPGGPMQPQHF
size: .; J: TRBJ2-1; D: .; V: TRBV9; DNA: TGTGCCAGCAGCGTAGGAACCAGGGGTGAGGAGCAGTTCTTC; CDR3: CASSVGTRGEEQFF
size: .; J: TRBJ1-1; D: .; V: TRBV7-7; DNA: TGTGCTAGCAGCTTGACAGTGAACACTGAAGCTTTCTTT; CDR3: CASSLTVNTEAFF
size: .; J: TRBJ2-7; D: .; V: TRBV9; DNA: TGTGCCAGCAGCGTTGGGGGGGCAAGCTCCTACGAGCAGTACTTC; CDR3: CASSVGGASSYEQYF
size: .; J: TRBJ2-5; D: .; V: TRBV2; DNA: TGTGCCAGCAGTGAAGCACTACCGATTGGGACCCAGTACTTC; CDR3: CASSEALPIGTQYF
size: .; J: TRBJ2-2; D: .; V: TRBV9; DNA: TGTGCCAGCAGCCCCACCGGGGTTAACACCGGGGAGCTGTTTTTT; CDR3: CASSPTGVNTGELFF
size: .; J: TRBJ1-4; D: .; V: TRBV6-6; DNA: TGTGCCAGCAAAGTTCAACCGGCAACTAATGAAAAACTGTTTTTT; CDR3: CASKVQPATNEKLFF
size: .; J: TRBJ2-7; D: .; V: TRBV5-1; DNA: TGCGCCAGCACACTGGTTGGGGGAACCTACGAGCAGTACTTC; CDR3: CASTLVGGTYEQYF
size: once; J: TRBJ2-5; D: .; V: TRBV2; DNA: TGTGCCAGCAGTAAAGAAGGGGCCCAGTACTTC; CDR3: CASSKEGAQYF
size: .; J: TRBJ2-5; D: .; V: TRBV7-9; DNA: TGTGCCAGCAGCTTAGGAGACTCGATTCAAGAGACCCAGTACTTC; CDR3: CASSLGDSIQETQYF
size: .; J: TRBJ1-2; D: .; V: TRBV6-1; DNA: TGTGCCAGCAGTGCCCATGGGGGGGTTAACTATGGCTACACCTTC; CDR3: CASSAHGGVNYGYTF
size: .; J: TRBJ2-2; D: TRBD2; V: TRBV6-6; DNA: TGTGCCAGCACGGGCGGGGGGCACACCGGGGAGCTGTTTTTT; CDR3: CASTGGGHTGELFF
size: .; J: TRBJ2-5; D: .; V: TRBV7-9; DNA: TGTGCCAGCAGCCGGGACCAAGAGACCCAGTACTTC; CDR3: CASSRDQETQYF
size: .; J: TRBJ2-7; D: .; V: TRBV9; DNA: TGTGCCAGCAGCGTAGAGGGAGTTTACGAGCAGTACTTC; CDR3: CASSVEGVYEQYF
size: .; J: TRBJ1-1; D: .; V: TRBV5-5; DNA: TGTGCCAGCAGCTTGGCCCCGAATGAAGCTTTCTTT; CDR3: CASSLAPNEAFF
size: .; J: TRBJ2-5; D: .; V: TRBV7-9; DNA: TGTGCCAGCAGCTTATGGGGTCTTGAGACCCAGTACTTC; CDR3: CASSLWGLETQYF